Sequencing of this T cell receptor beta chain was carried out in a study of Ad26.COV2.S vaccination and SARS-CoV-2 variants. Germline lookup yields CDR1 SGHDT and CDR2 YYEEEE. CDR3 length: 14 residues. The ends were cut back, 0 bases at V and 3 bases at J, with 6 bases in the middle. Generated by immunoSEQ multiplex PCR, the TCRdb table keeps only in-frame clones and is missing some. Seen here are around 270,000 clones, roughly nine tenths observed once, and the top ten hold roughly 3%. Treatment specified: around 19 received Ad26.COV2.S at low or high dose, single or two shots; 5 received placebo; per-sample allocation not given. Samples were taken on day 63 after the first vaccine or placebo injection. A few counts support this clone.

The chain couples TRBV5-6 to TRBJ2-2; no firm D call. The sequence was obtained from a person aged 18-60 years who received the Ad26.COV2.S COVID-19 vaccine or a placebo. The sample was peripheral blood, taken in a trial of Ad26.COV2.S vaccine versus placebo. The CDR3 loop reads CASSLAIYTGELFF. In nucleotides, the CDR3 is TGTGCCAGCAGCTTGGCCATTTACACCGGGGAGCTGTTTTTT.